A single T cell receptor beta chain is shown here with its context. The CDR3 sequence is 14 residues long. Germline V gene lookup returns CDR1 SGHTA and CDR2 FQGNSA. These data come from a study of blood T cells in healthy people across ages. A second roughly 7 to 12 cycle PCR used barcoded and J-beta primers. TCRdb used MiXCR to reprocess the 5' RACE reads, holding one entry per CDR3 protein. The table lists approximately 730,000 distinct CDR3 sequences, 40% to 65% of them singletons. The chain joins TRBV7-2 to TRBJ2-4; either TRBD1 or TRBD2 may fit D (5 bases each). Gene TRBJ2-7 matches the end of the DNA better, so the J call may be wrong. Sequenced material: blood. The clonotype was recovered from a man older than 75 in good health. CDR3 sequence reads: CASSLFRNGAEQYF. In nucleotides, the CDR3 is TGTGCCAGCAGCCTCTTCCGTAACGGGGCCGAGCAGTACTTC.